A selection of T cell receptor beta chains follows, all from one sample in a study of technical replicates of blood from a handful of donors. Libraries were prepared by immunoSEQ multiplex PCR; TCRdb keeps only in-frame clonotypes and omits some of them. Of around 79,000 clones listed, about 94% are singletons. Material for sequencing was T cells isolated from PBMCs. These TCRs come from a human donor in good health. CDR3s include the opening cysteine and the closing phenylalanine or tryptophan. D genes are given only for firm matches. Clone size is given for some rows only: seen once, a few or many times, or a class if the clone is expanded.

TRBJ2-3	TRBV4-1	14	-	-	CASSHPTGTDTQYF	TGCGCCAGCAGCCATCCCACAGGGACAGATACGCAGTATTTT
TRBJ1-2	TRBV6-5	13	-	-	CASSFTANYGYTF	TGTGCCAGCAGTTTTACAGCCAACTATGGCTACACCTTC
TRBJ2-7	TRBV30	14	-	-	CAWVPGSAAREQYF	TGTGCCTGGGTCCCGGGGTCCGCAGCTCGCGAGCAGTACTTC
TRBJ1-1	TRBV4-3	16	once	TRBD1	CASSQDLTGAPLGSFF	TGCGCCAGCAGCCAAGATCTTACAGGGGCCCCCCTCGGGTCTTTCTTT
TRBJ1-1	TRBV5-6	16	-	TRBD1	CASTLLPGQGGTEAFF	TGTGCCAGCACCCTGCTTCCGGGACAGGGGGGAACTGAAGCTTTCTTT
TRBJ2-7	TRBV6-5	15	-	-	CASRGAGLAAYEQYF	TGTGCCAGCAGGGGGGCCGGCCTAGCAGCCTACGAGCAGTACTTC
TRBJ2-2	TRBV9	16	once	-	CASSVDRGLGTGELFF	TGTGCCAGCAGCGTAGACAGGGGACTAGGTACCGGGGAGCTGTTTTTT
TRBJ2-2	TRBV10-3	16	once	TRBD2	CAIRPGLAGGTGELFF	TGTGCCATCAGACCGGGACTAGCGGGAGGGACCGGGGAGCTGTTTTTT
TRBJ1-3	TRBV29-1	15	-	-	CSVEDIREPGNTIYF	TGCAGCGTTGAAGATATAAGGGAGCCTGGAAACACCATATATTTT
TRBJ2-1	TRBV4-2	16	once	TRBD2	CASSLDSGSSENEQFF	TGTGCCAGCAGCCTTGATAGCGGGAGTAGTGAGAATGAGCAGTTCTTC
TRBJ2-7	TRBV2	14	-	-	CASSTGGGSYEQYF	TGTGCCAGCAGTACAGGGGGGGGGTCCTACGAGCAGTACTTC
TRBJ2-2	TRBV29-1	11	-	-	CSVEVTGELFF	TGCAGCGTAGAGGTCACCGGGGAGCTGTTTTTT
TRBJ2-2	TRBV9	15	-	-	CASSTTGSGTGELFF	TGTGCCAGCAGCACGACAGGATCGGGCACCGGGGAGCTGTTTTTT
TRBJ2-7	TRBV5-4	12	-	-	CASSRASDEQYF	TGTGCCAGCAGCCGGGCTAGCGACGAGCAGTACTTC
TRBJ1-1	TRBV7-3	16	once	-	CASSLGAGVGNTEAFF	TGTGCCAGCAGCTTAGGTGCCGGGGTTGGGAACACTGAAGCTTTCTTT
TRBJ1-2	TRBV13	16	few	TRBD1	CASSSLDREEVWGYTF	TGTGCCAGCAGCTCTCTCGACAGGGAAGAGGTATGGGGCTACACCTTC
TRBJ2-7	TRBV4-1	18	-	TRBD1	CASSHPGFYYRGLGEQYF	TGCGCCAGCAGCCATCCTGGATTTTATTACAGGGGGCTAGGGGAGCAGTACTTC
TRBJ1-1	TRBV2	16	-	-	CASSDGFNPGGTEAFF	TGTGCCAGCAGTGACGGTTTCAATCCGGGAGGCACTGAAGCTTTCTTT
TRBJ2-7	TRBV6-5	12	-	-	CASKDRFLEQYF	TGTGCCAGCAAAGACAGGTTTCTCGAGCAGTACTTC
TRBJ2-7	TRBV6-6	12	-	TRBD1	CATVTGSAEQYF	TGTGCCACGGTGACAGGGTCCGCCGAGCAGTACTTC
TRBJ2-1	TRBV5-4	13	-	-	CASSQGLLDEQFF	TGTGCCAGCAGCCAGGGACTCCTTGATGAGCAGTTCTTC
TRBJ2-7	TRBV5-5	14	-	TRBD1	CASSAWDRAYEQYF	TGTGCCAGCAGCGCATGGGACAGGGCCTACGAGCAGTACTTC
TRBJ1-5	TRBV2	14	-	-	CASRLLLSNQPQHF	TGTGCCAGCAGGTTACTGTTGAGCAATCAGCCCCAGCATTTT
TRBJ2-5	TRBV27	14	-	-	CASSLGSRVGTQYF	TGTGCCAGCAGTTTAGGCAGCCGGGTCGGGACCCAGTACTTC
TRBJ2-7	TRBV29-1	15	-	TRBD1	CSVEGGDRASYEQYF	TGCAGCGTTGAAGGGGGGGACAGGGCCTCCTACGAGCAGTACTTC
TRBJ1-2	TRBV15	16	-	-	CATSSYSLGGNYGYTF	TGTGCCACCAGCAGTTACTCGTTGGGGGGTAACTATGGCTACACCTTC
TRBJ2-7	TRBV29-1	14	-	-	CSVELSYEGYEQYF	TGCAGCGTTGAGTTGTCGTATGAGGGCTACGAGCAGTACTTC
TRBJ2-7	TRBV6-5	15	-	-	CASMRPSRSSYEQYF	TGTGCCAGCATGAGGCCGTCGAGGAGCTCCTACGAGCAGTACTTC
TRBJ2-6	TRBV7-2	16	once	-	CASSLDRGAGANVLTF	TGTGCCAGCAGCTTAGATCGGGGGGCCGGGGCCAACGTCCTGACTTTC
TRBJ1-3	TRBV6-5	15	-	-	CASSSLPISGNTIYF	TGTGCCAGCAGTTCCCTACCCATCTCTGGAAACACCATATATTTT
TRBJ1-5	TRBV9	15	-	TRBD1	CASSAGQGQVQPQHF	TGTGCCAGCAGCGCCGGACAGGGACAGGTTCAGCCCCAGCATTTT
TRBJ2-3	TRBV4-1	16	-	TRBD1	CASSQEGQASTDTQYF	TGCGCCAGCAGCCAAGAAGGACAGGCCAGCACAGATACGCAGTATTTT
TRBJ2-7	TRBV11-1	15	-	TRBD1	CASSHTGTGVYEQYF	TGTGCCAGCAGTCATACCGGGACAGGGGTCTACGAGCAGTACTTC
TRBJ1-2	TRBV4-3	14	once	-	CASSQGAFSYGYTF	TGCGCCAGCAGCCAGGGGGCGTTTAGCTATGGCTACACCTTC
TRBJ2-1	TRBV5-1	15	-	TRBD1	CASSLRQGTRDEQFF	TGCGCCAGCAGCCTAAGACAGGGGACCCGGGATGAGCAGTTCTTC
TRBJ2-7	TRBV7-3	15	-	TRBD2	CASSLMGTSGSEQYF	TGTGCCAGCAGCTTAATGGGGACTAGCGGTTCGGAGCAGTACTTC
TRBJ1-2	TRBV27	17	-	TRBD1	CASSGGQGAQMYYGYTF	TGTGCCAGCAGTGGAGGACAGGGGGCGCAAATGTACTATGGCTACACCTTC
TRBJ2-7	TRBV18	16	-	TRBD1	CASSPPTGTGDYEQYF	TGTGCCAGCTCACCACCGACCGGGACAGGGGACTACGAGCAGTACTTC
TRBJ2-3	TRBV5-1	15	-	-	CASSFGGATTDTQYF	TGCGCCAGCAGCTTCGGCGGGGCGACCACAGATACGCAGTATTTT
TRBJ2-1	TRBV29-1	13	-	-	CSVGGSSYNEQFF	TGCAGCGTTGGGGGCAGCTCCTACAATGAGCAGTTCTTC
TRBJ2-7	TRBV25-1	14	-	-	CASSEEVASYEQYF	TGTGCCAGCAGTGAAGAGGTGGCGTCTTACGAGCAGTACTTC
TRBJ2-2	TRBV21-1	16	-	-	CASRSGREGGTGELFF	TGTGCCAGCCGCTCGGGGCGGGAGGGGGGCACCGGGGAGCTGTTTTTT
TRBJ2-5	TRBV7-9	16	-	-	CASSFQRLDTQETQYF	TGTGCCAGCAGCTTCCAAAGACTAGACACGCAAGAGACCCAGTACTTC
TRBJ2-7	TRBV4-1	13	-	TRBD1	CASSQDRVGEQYF	TGCGCCAGCAGCCAGGACAGGGTAGGGGAGCAGTACTTC
TRBJ2-7	TRBV7-9	17	-	TRBD2	CASSLVSGLAENYEQYF	TGTGCCAGCAGCTTAGTTTCGGGACTAGCGGAAAACTACGAGCAGTACTTC
TRBJ1-4	TRBV30	14	-	-	CAWSDSATNEKLFF	TGTGCCTGGAGCGACAGCGCAACTAATGAAAAACTGTTTTTT
TRBJ2-2	TRBV5-4	14	-	-	CASSFGGSGGELFF	TGTGCCAGCAGCTTTGGAGGGAGCGGCGGGGAGCTGTTTTTT
TRBJ1-5	TRBV10-3	15	-	-	CAISESGSGNQPQHF	TGTGCCATCAGTGAGTCCGGGTCGGGCAATCAGCCCCAGCATTTT